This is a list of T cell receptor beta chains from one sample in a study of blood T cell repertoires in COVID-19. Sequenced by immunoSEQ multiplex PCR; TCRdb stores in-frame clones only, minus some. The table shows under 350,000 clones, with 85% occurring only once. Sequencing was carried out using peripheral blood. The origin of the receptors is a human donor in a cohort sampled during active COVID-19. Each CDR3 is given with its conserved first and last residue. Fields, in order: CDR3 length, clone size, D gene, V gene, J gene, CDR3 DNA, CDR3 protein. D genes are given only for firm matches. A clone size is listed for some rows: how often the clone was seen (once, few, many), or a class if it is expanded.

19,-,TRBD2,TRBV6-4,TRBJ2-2,TGTGCCAGCAGTCGCGCCGGGACTAGCGGGCGTCTGAACACCGGGGAGCTGTTTTTT,CASSRAGTSGRLNTGELFF
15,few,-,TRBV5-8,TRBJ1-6,TGTGCCAGCCCCCTTGCGAGGACCTATAATTCACCCCTCCACTTT,CASPLARTYNSPLHF
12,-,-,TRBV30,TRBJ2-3,TGTGCCTGGAGTGCGAGCACAGATACGCAGTATTTT,CAWSASTDTQYF
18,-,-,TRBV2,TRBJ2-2,TGTGCCAGCAGTGAAGCGGGGACTGACGGGTGGGACACCGGGGAGCTGTTTTTT,CASSEAGTDGWDTGELFF
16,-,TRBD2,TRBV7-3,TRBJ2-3,TGTGCCAGCAGCTCAAGACTAGCGGGGGTGACAGATACGCAGTATTTT,CASSSRLAGVTDTQYF
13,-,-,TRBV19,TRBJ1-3,TGTGCCAGTAGTATTCCAGGGGGAAACACCATATATTTT,CASSIPGGNTIYF
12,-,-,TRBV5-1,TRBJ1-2,TGCGCCAGCAGCACGGAGGACCATCGCTACACCTTC,CASSTEDHRYTF
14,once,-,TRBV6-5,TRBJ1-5,TGTGCCAGCAGTACCACAGGGCCCAATCAGCCCCAGCATTTT,CASSTTGPNQPQHF
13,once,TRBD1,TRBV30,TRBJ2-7,TGTGCCTGGAGACGAGGGGGCAGCTACGAGCAGTACTTC,CAWRRGGSYEQYF
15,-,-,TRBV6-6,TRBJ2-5,TGTGCCAGCAGGCCCCTCGTCATGGCCATGGAGACCCAGTACTTC,CASRPLVMAMETQYF
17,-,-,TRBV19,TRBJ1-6,TGTGCCAGTAGTATTCGGGGGAAGGGCTCCTATAATTCACCCCTCCACTTT,CASSIRGKGSYNSPLHF
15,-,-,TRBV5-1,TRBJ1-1,TGCGCCAGCAGCTTGGATTGGGGGCTGAACACTGAAGCTTTCTTT,CASSLDWGLNTEAFF
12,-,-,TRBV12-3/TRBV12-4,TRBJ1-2,TGTGCCAGCAGTTCACGACAGGATGGCTACACCTTC,CASSSRQDGYTF
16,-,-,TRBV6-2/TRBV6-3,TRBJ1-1,TGTGCCAGCAGTAGACAGCTCTTCTACATGAACACTGAAGCTTTCTTT,CASSRQLFYMNTEAFF
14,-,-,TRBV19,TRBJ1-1,TGTGCCAGTAGTTTACAGGGTTCGACCACTGAAGCTTTCTTT,CASSLQGSTTEAFF
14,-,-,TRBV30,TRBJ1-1,TGTGCCTGGACGCCCTACAGGGCCCCATATGAAGCTTTCTTT,CAWTPYRAPYEAFF
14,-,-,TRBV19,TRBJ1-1,TGTGCCAGTAGTTTAACAGGGAGGAACACTGAAGCTTTCTTT,CASSLTGRNTEAFF
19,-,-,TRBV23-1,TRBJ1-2,TGCGCCAGCAGTCTGTCCGACGTTGGCAGGGCGAAAGTTAACTATGGCTACACCTTC,CASSLSDVGRAKVNYGYTF
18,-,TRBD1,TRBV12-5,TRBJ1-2,TGTGCTAGTGGTTTGGTCTTCACAGGGGGCCCTCCTGACTATGGCTACACCTTC,CASGLVFTGGPPDYGYTF
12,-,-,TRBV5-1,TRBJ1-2,TGCGCCAGCAGCTTTAGTTCGGATGGCTACACCTTC,CASSFSSDGYTF
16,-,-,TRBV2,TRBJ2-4,TGTGCCAGCAAGATTCAGGGGTCCCTAGCCAAAAACATTCAGTACTTC,CASKIQGSLAKNIQYF
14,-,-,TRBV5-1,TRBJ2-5,TGCGCCAGCAGACAGCGGGCGTTTATGGAGACCCAGTACTTC,CASRQRAFMETQYF
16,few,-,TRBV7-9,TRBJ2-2,TGTGCCAGCAGCTTAGTCGAGACAGTGAACACCGGGGAGCTGTTTTTT,CASSLVETVNTGELFF
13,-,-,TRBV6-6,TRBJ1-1,TGTGCCAGCAGATGGACAGAAAACACTGAAGCTTTCTTT,CASRWTENTEAFF
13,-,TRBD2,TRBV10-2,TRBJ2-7,TGCGCCAGCAGGCCTAGCGGTTCCTACGAGCAGTACTTC,CASRPSGSYEQYF
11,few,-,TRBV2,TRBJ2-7,TGTGCCAGCAGTTTAAAATACGAGCAGTACTTC,CASSLKYEQYF
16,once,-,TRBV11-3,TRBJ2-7,TGTGCCAGCAGCCCACCCTCCGGGACACCCTCCTACGAGCAGTACTTC,CASSPPSGTPSYEQYF
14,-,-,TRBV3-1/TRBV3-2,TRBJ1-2,TGTGCCAGCAGCCATAATACAGGGAACTATGGCTACACCTTC,CASSHNTGNYGYTF
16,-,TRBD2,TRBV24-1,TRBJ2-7,TGTGCCACCAGTGACCATAGCGGGGGGCCCTTCTCCGAGCAGTACTTC,CATSDHSGGPFSEQYF
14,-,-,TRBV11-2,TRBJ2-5,TGTGCCAGCAGCTTAGATAGCCGGGGGGAGACCCAGTACTTC,CASSLDSRGETQYF
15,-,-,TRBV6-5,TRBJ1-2,TGTGCCAGCAGATCCCCGACTCAAGGCGGGTATGGCTACACCTTC,CASRSPTQGGYGYTF
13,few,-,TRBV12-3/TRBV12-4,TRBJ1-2,TGTGCCAGCAGTCTTACAGAAAACTATGGCTACACCTTC,CASSLTENYGYTF
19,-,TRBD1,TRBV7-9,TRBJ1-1,TGTGCCAGCAGCTGGGAGCCAGGGACAGGGATAGGAATGAACACTGAAGCTTTCTTT,CASSWEPGTGIGMNTEAFF
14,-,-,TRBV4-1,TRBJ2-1,TGCGCCAGCAGCCCCAGTGTGGTCGACAATGAGCAGTTCTTC,CASSPSVVDNEQFF
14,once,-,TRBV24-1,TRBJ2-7,TGTGCCACCAGGGGGACACCCCCCTCCTACGAGCAGTACTTC,CATRGTPPSYEQYF
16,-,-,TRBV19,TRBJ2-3,TGTGCCAGTAGTATCCTTTTAGGGAGCTTCACAGATACGCAGTATTTT,CASSILLGSFTDTQYF
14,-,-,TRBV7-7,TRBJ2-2,TGTGCCAGCAGCCCACGGGGAGGTGGCGGGGAGCTGTTTTTT,CASSPRGGGGELFF
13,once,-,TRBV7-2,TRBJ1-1,TGTGCCAGCAGCGCGAACAGGTTTATTGAAGCTTTCTTT,CASSANRFIEAFF
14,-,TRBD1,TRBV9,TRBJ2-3,TGTGCCAGCAGCGTCCAACAGGGGGGAGATACGCAGTATTTT,CASSVQQGGDTQYF
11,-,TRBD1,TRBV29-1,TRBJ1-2,TGCAGCGCCAGGACAGGCAGTGGCTACACCTTC,CSARTGSGYTF
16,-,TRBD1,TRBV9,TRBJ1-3,TGTGCCAGCAGCGTGTCCGGGACAGAGTCTGGAAACACCATATATTTT,CASSVSGTESGNTIYF
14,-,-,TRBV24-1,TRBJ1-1,TGTGCCACCAGTGGTGCAGGGCGGAACACTGAAGCTTTCTTT,CATSGAGRNTEAFF
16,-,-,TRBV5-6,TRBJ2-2,TGTGCCAGCAGCTTACGGCGCGGTGCGAACACCGGGGAGCTGTTTTTT,CASSLRRGANTGELFF
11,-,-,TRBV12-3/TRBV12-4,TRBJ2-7,TGTGCCAGCAGTTTTCAATCCGAGCAGTACTTC,CASSFQSEQYF
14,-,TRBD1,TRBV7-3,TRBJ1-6,TGTGCCAGCAGCTCCGGACAGGTCAATTCACCCCTCCACTTT,CASSSGQVNSPLHF
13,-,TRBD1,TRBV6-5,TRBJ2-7,TGTGCCAGCAGGAGAGACAGGGGTGACGAGCAGTACTTC,CASRRDRGDEQYF
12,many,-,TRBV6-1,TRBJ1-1,TGTGCCAGCAGTGACAGATGGCTCCCGTCTTTCTTT,CASSDRWLPSFF
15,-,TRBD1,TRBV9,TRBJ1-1,TGTGCCAGCAGCGAATTGACCTCGACAGGGTCTGAAGCTTTCTTT,CASSELTSTGSEAFF